These 30 T cell receptor beta chains were sequenced from one sample in a study of blood T cell repertoires in COVID-19. Profiling relied on immunoSEQ multiplex PCR, and the TCRdb table lists in-frame clones only, not all of them. The sample includes about 430,000 clones, around nine tenths seen only once; the top ten take approximately 1.5%. Sequencing was carried out using PBMCs or T cells enriched from blood (not recorded which). These receptors were collected from a woman younger than 30 who had been exposed to COVID-19.

This chain uses TRBV6-4 with TRBJ2-3, with TRBD1 identical over 9 bases. The CDR3 length is 16 residues. J lost 4 bases, V lost 3 bases, and 8 bases had no gene match. Germline loops: CDR1 MRHNA, CDR2 SNTAGT. Written as DNA, the CDR3 is TGTGCCAGCAGTGAAACCGGGACAGGGTCTGCAGATACGCAGTATTTT. This encodes CASSETGTGSADTQYF.

V and J are TRBV15 and TRBJ1-5, with D uncertain. The germline V gene has CDR1 LNHNV and CDR2 YYDKDF (reference sequence). CDR3 size: 15 residues. V lost 0 bases and J 4 bases, leaving 10 bases between the germline ends. The CDR3 DNA sequence: TGTGCCACCAGCAGAGATGCCCAGAATAATCAGCCCCAGCATTTT. Its protein product is CATSRDAQNNQPQHF.

The rearrangement joins TRBV28 to TRBJ1-6; tentative D call: TRBD1 (5 bases). The CDR3 consists of 15 residues. Looked up from germline, CDR1 is MDHEN and CDR2 is SYDVKM. The CDR3 DNA follows: TGTGCGACGGCGGGGCGCGGGTCCTATAATTCACCCCTCCACTTT. Its translation: CATAGRGSYNSPLHF.

This clone showed up just a few times. The chain is built from TRBV5-5 and TRBJ2-1; the D is unclear. V lost 1 base and J lost 7, with 3 bases in between. The CDR3 has 11 residues. CDR1 is SGHKS, CDR2 YYEKEE, per germline (reference sequence). CDR3 DNA sequence: TGTGCCAGCAGCTTGACTAATGAGCAGTTCTTC. Its protein is CASSLTNEQFF.

This chain uses TRBV29-1 with TRBJ1-1, with 12 nucleotides matching TRBD1. The CDR3 length is 15 residues. V shed 6 bases and J 1 base; nucleotides not matched to a gene: 6. CDR1 is SQVTM, CDR2 ANQGSEA, per germline. CDR3 sequence (DNA): TGCAGCGTCCCGGGACAGGGGGCGGGGAACACTGAAGCTTTCTTT. Protein sequence: CSVPGQGAGNTEAFF. Full variable domain (outside the CDR3, taken from reference TRBV29-1 and TRBJ1-1): SAVISQKPSRDICQRGTSLTIQCQVDSQVTMMFWYRQQPGQSLTLIATANQGSEATYESGFVIDKFPISRPNLTFSTLTVSNMSPEDSSIYLCSVPGQGAGNTEAFFGQGTRLTVV.

This rearrangement joins TRBV18 to TRBJ2-2, with TRBD2 as a possible D gene (6 bases). Trimming pared 3 bases from V and 0 bases from J, leaving 11 bases between. The CDR3 contains 16 residues. The germline V gene has CDR1 KGHSH and CDR2 LQKENI. Written as DNA, the CDR3 is TGTGCCAGCTCACCCGTAGCGGAAGCGAACACCGGGGAGCTGTTTTTT. It translates to CASSPVAEANTGELFF.

The chain uses TRBV12-5 and TRBJ2-3, with a tentative D call TRBD2 (6 bases). The CDR3 runs to 17 residues. Trimming removed 1 base from V and 1 base from J, with 15 bases in between. Germline CDR1 and CDR2: LGHNT and FRNRAP. CDR3 loop: CASGLAATSAGTDTQYF. DNA of the CDR3: TGTGCTAGTGGTTTGGCTGCGACTAGTGCAGGCACAGATACGCAGTATTTT.

V usage is TRBV6-1 and J usage is TRBJ1-4; no firm D call. Germline assignment: CDR1 MNHNS and CDR2 SASEGT. The CDR3 is made up of 13 amino acids. Trimming removed 5 bases from V and 7 bases from J, with 11 bases in between. The CDR3 here is CASSYDGGEKLFF. The CDR3 coding sequence is TGTGCCAGCAGTTATGACGGCGGTGAAAAACTGTTTTTT.

This clone showed up just once. The chain is built from TRBV7-3 and TRBJ1-1, with a possible D match to TRBD1 (6 bases). The CDR3 extends over 13 amino acids. V was shortened by 2 bases and J by 10 bases, with 14 bases between the two germline ends. CDR1 and CDR2 (germline): SGHTA, FQGTGA. The CDR3 DNA reads as TGTGCCAGCAGCTTATCCCCACAGGGCCGAGCTTTCTTT. Translating gives CASSLSPQGRAFF. Drawing the rest from reference TRBV7-3 and TRBJ1-1, the complete variable domain is GAGVSQTPSNKVTEKGKYVELRCDPISGHTALYWYRQSLGQGPEFLIYFQGTGAADDSGLPNDRFFAVRPEGSVSTLKIQRTERGDSAVYLCASSLSPQGRAFFGQGTRLTVV.

The rearrangement uses TRBV27 and TRBJ2-3; 13 bases line up with TRBD2. This CDR3 spans 17 amino acids. The J segment lost 2 bases and the V segment lost 5 bases, leaving 7 bases of the junction unmatched. CDR1 is MNHEY and CDR2 is SMNVEV in the germline V gene (reference sequence). The CDR3 sequence is CASSTPGTSGTTDTQYF. The CDR3 DNA reads TGTGCCAGCAGTACACCTGGGACTAGCGGGACCACAGATACGCAGTATTTT.

This chain joins TRBV12-3 or TRBV12-4 and TRBJ2-3, with a tentative D call TRBD2 (5 bases). This CDR3 is built from 13 residues. V lost 6 bases and J lost 3, with 10 bases in between. The CDR3 here is CASRVASTDTQYF. The CDR3 bases are TGTGCCAGCAGGGTAGCGAGTACAGATACGCAGTATTTT.

This clone was seen a handful of times. The rearrangement uses TRBV19 and TRBJ1-5, with TRBD1 as a possible D gene (6 bases). With 7 bases removed from V and 1 base from J, the gap between germline ends came to 11 bases. CDR3 length: 14 amino acids. The germline CDR1 and CDR2 sequences are LNHDA and SQIVND (reference sequence). The CDR3 loop is CASTPGVSNQPQHF. CDR3 nucleotide sequence: TGTGCCAGTACCCCAGGGGTGAGCAATCAGCCCCAGCATTTT.

The chain has TRBV28 and TRBJ2-5; 7 bases map to TRBD1. The ends lost 2 bases at V and 4 bases at J; junction bases unmatched: 7. This CDR3 is built from 15 residues. Germline CDR1 MDHEN, CDR2 SYDVKM. CDR3 sequence (DNA): TGTGCCAGCAGTTTAGTAGGGGGCACAACAGAGACCCAGTACTTC. Its translation is CASSLVGGTTETQYF.

The chain joins TRBV9 to TRBJ2-1; 8 nucleotides line up with TRBD1. The CDR3 has 15 residues. Unmatched junction bases numbered 7, after V lost 3 bases and J lost 5 bases. Germline CDR1 and CDR2: SGDLS and YYNGEE. The CDR3, as DNA: TGTGCCAGCAGCGCCCAGACAGGGGCGGACAATGAGCAGTTCTTC. Translated, it gives CASSAQTGADNEQFF.

V gene TRBV5-1 combines with J gene TRBJ1-4, with TRBD1 as a possible D gene (6 bases). Germline values: CDR1 SGHRS, CDR2 YFSETQ. This CDR3 is 17 amino acids long. The V end lost 0 bases, the J end lost 4 bases, and 16 bases lay between the germline ends. CDR3 DNA sequence: TGCGCCAGCAGCTTGGGTTCGGACAGAGCCTTTAATGAAAAACTGTTTTTT. It specifies CASSLGSDRAFNEKLFF.

The chain recombines TRBV7-9 with TRBJ2-1; 9 bases agree with TRBD2. V shed 4 bases, J shed 12 bases, and the junction held 19 bases outside the gene matches. Germline loops: CDR1 SEHNR, CDR2 FQNEAQ (reference sequence). This CDR3 has 17 residues. The CDR3 DNA reads as TGTGCCAGCAGCTCGGCGCGGACTAGCGCTTCGGACCTGGGGCAGTTCTTC. This translates into CASSSARTSASDLGQFF.

CDR3 bases: TGCAGCGTGGGGGAGGGTGAAGAGACCCAGTACTTC. Its translation: CSVGEGEETQYF. This chain links TRBV29-1 with TRBJ2-5, with 7 bases identical to TRBD2. J lost 3 bases, V lost 6 bases, and 4 bases had no gene match. Germline V gene sequence: CDR1 SQVTM, CDR2 ANQGSEA. The CDR3 extends over 12 amino acids.

The rearrangement links TRBV3-1 (or the pseudogene TRBV3-2) to TRBJ2-3; TRBD2 agrees at 11 bases. Looked up from germline, CDR1 is LGHDT and CDR2 is YNNKEL (reference sequence). The CDR3 spans 20 residues. V shed 0 bases, J shed 0 bases, and the junction held 11 bases outside the gene matches. The CDR3: CASSQEGLAERSTSTDTQYF. DNA for the CDR3: TGTGCCAGCAGCCAAGAGGGACTAGCGGAACGATCAACTAGCACAGATACGCAGTATTTT.

The chain has TRBV2 and TRBJ2-7, with 11 positions matching TRBD1. CDR1 SNHLY and CDR2 FYNNEI come from the germline V gene. CDR3 length: 14 residues. Unmatched junction bases numbered 8, after V lost 11 bases and J lost 2 bases. The CDR3 loop reads CARQEGQGAYEQYF. As DNA, the CDR3 is TGTGCCCGACAAGAGGGACAGGGGGCCTACGAGCAGTACTTC.

J is TRBJ2-7 and V is TRBV28, with 9 bases that match TRBD1. J gave up 3 bases and V 4 bases, and 13 bases lay outside the gene matches. Germline-derived CDR1 and CDR2 are MDHEN and SYDVKM. This CDR3 has 17 residues. The DNA for the CDR3 is TGTGCCAGCAGTTCGGCCCCGGGGACAGGGTGGAACTACGAGCAGTACTTC. Protein sequence: CASSSAPGTGWNYEQYF.

The rearrangement joins TRBV7-3 to TRBJ2-5; 12 nucleotides match TRBD2. CDR1 is SGHTA and CDR2 is FQGTGA in the germline V gene. The CDR3 contains 15 residues. The V and J ends lost 5 bases and 5 bases, in that order; junction bases with no gene match: 6. The CDR3 coding sequence is TGTGCCAGCAGCACTAGCGGGGGGCCCCTGGAGACCCAGTACTTC. Translating it yields CASSTSGGPLETQYF.

This sequence joins TRBV5-1 and TRBJ2-7, with D unresolved. V lost 2 bases, J lost 5 bases, and 11 bases lay in between. CDR1 and CDR2 from the germline V gene are SGHRS and YFSETQ. The CDR3 spans 13 residues. CDR3 in DNA: TGCGCCAGCAGCTTATCTATCGGTAACGAGCAGTACTTC. Protein: CASSLSIGNEQYF.

Only a few counts were recorded for this clone. The chain is built from TRBV27 and TRBJ1-6; a possible D gene is TRBD1 (6 bases). Trimming stripped 6 bases from V and 4 bases from J, with 13 bases between. There are 15 residues in the CDR3. Germline V gives CDR1 MNHEY, CDR2 SMNVEV (reference sequence). The DNA for the CDR3 is TGTGCCAGCAGCAAGACAGGCCCTTATAATTCACCCCTCCACTTT. As protein: CASSKTGPYNSPLHF.

The V and J genes are TRBV28 and TRBJ1-2; no clear D. Deletions cut 3 bases from V and 4 bases from J, with 12 bases between. The CDR3 runs to 14 residues. Germline lookup yields CDR1 MDHEN and CDR2 SYDVKM. CDR3 region: CASSFSQTIYGYTF. DNA of the CDR3: TGTGCCAGCAGTTTTAGCCAGACGATCTATGGCTACACCTTC.

The chain carries TRBV7-2 and TRBJ2-7, with TRBD1 as a possible D gene (6 bases). This CDR3 is 15 amino acids long. V lost 5 bases to trimming and J lost 3 bases, with 17 bases between them. CDR1 is SGHTA and CDR2 is FQGNSA in the germline V gene. CDR3 DNA: TGTGCCAGCAGCGGGGGCCAAGGGGCTGGCTACGAGCAGTACTTC. Residues: CASSGGQGAGYEQYF. Using reference TRBV7-2 and TRBJ2-7 for the parts outside the CDR3, the full variable domain is GAGVSQSPSNKVTEKGKDVELRCDPISGHTALYWYRQSLGQGLEFLIYFQGNSAPDKSGLPSDRFSAERTGGSVSTLTIQRTQQEDSAVYLCASSGGQGAGYEQYFGPGTRLTVT.

The rearrangement links TRBV10-3 to TRBJ1-3, with TRBD1 matching over 7 bases. CDR3 length: 15 residues. CDR1 and CDR2 (germline): ENHRY, SYGVKD. The V segment lost 2 bases and the J segment 9 bases; nucleotides outside the gene matches: 10. The CDR3 sequence: CAISEDGQAAATIYF. The DNA for the CDR3 is TGTGCCATCAGTGAGGATGGACAGGCTGCTGCCACCATATATTTT.

The rearrangement joins TRBV7-2 to TRBJ2-7; 10 positions agree with TRBD1. V shed 1 base, J shed 2 bases, and the junction held 5 bases outside the gene matches. The CDR3 covers 16 residues. Germline loops: CDR1 SGHTA, CDR2 FQGNSA. The CDR3 here is CASSLESGTGAYEQYF. In DNA form, the CDR3 reads TGTGCCAGCAGCTTAGAATCCGGGACAGGGGCCTACGAGCAGTACTTC.

This clone showed up just once. The rearrangement uses TRBV7-2 and TRBJ2-1; 10 bases map to TRBD2. J gave up 5 bases and V 6 bases, and 16 bases lay outside the gene matches. This CDR3 comprises 18 residues. Germline V gives CDR1 SGHTA, CDR2 FQGNSA. CDR3 in DNA: TGTGCCAGCAGTCCGCTTGGCGGGGTCCTAGCGGGGGACAATGAGCAGTTCTTC. As protein: CASSPLGGVLAGDNEQFF.

This clone was counted once. V is TRBV7-2 and J is TRBJ2-7; the match to TRBD2 covers 9 bases. J was trimmed by 5 bases and V by 2 bases; bases with no gene match: 7. This CDR3 comprises 15 residues. Germline V lookup: CDR1 SGHTA, CDR2 FQGNSA. Written as DNA, the CDR3 is TGTGCCAGCAGCTTAAGTAGCGGGAGTACCAACGAGCAGTACTTC. It specifies CASSLSSGSTNEQYF.

This sequence joins TRBV29-1 and TRBJ2-7, with 8 nucleotides matching TRBD1. Looked up from germline, CDR1 is SQVTM and CDR2 is ANQGSEA. The CDR3 loop spans 14 amino acids. Trimming took 6 bases from V and 4 from J; bases not matched to a gene: 11. CDR3 DNA: TGCAGCGTGGATACCGGGACAGGACAATACGAGCAGTACTTC. It codes for CSVDTGTGQYEQYF.